One sample yielded the 21 T cell receptor beta chains listed below, sequenced in a study of blood T cell repertoires in COVID-19. Sequencing used immunoSEQ multiplex PCR; TCRdb keeps in-frame clones, though not all of them. This table has 25,000 to 35,000 clones, nearly 90% appearing once. Material for sequencing was peripheral blood. The receptors were sampled from a human donor with acute or convalescent COVID-19. The donor label of this sample is uncertain.

The J gene is TRBJ1-1, the V gene TRBV18; D might be TRBD1 (5 bases). Trimming cost V 5 bases and J 0 bases, with 7 bases left between them. Per germline, CDR1 KGHSH and CDR2 LQKENI. CDR3 length equals 13 residues. CDR3 residues: CASSDSMNTEAFF. For the CDR3, the DNA is TGTGCCAGCTCAGACAGCATGAACACTGAAGCTTTCTTT. Together with reference TRBV18 and TRBJ1-1, the CDR3 gives the full variable domain: NAGVMQNPRHLVRRRGQEARLRCSPMKGHSHVYWYRQLPEEGLKFMVYLQKENIIDESGMPKERFSAEFPKEGPSILRIQQVVRGDSAAYFCASSDSMNTEAFFGQGTRLTVV.

This chain uses TRBV5-1 with TRBJ2-7; 11 nucleotides match TRBD1. The V gene's germline CDR1 is SGHRS and CDR2 YFSETQ. The V segment lost 4 bases and the J segment 5 bases; nucleotides outside the gene matches: 8. The CDR3 spans 15 residues. CDR3 protein: CASSAGTGGSHEQYF. CDR3 bases: TGCGCCAGCAGCGCGGGGACAGGGGGATCCCACGAGCAGTACTTC. Full variable domain (rest looked up from reference TRBV5-1 and TRBJ2-7): KAGVTQTPRYLIKTRGQQVTLSCSPISGHRSVSWYQQTPGQGLQFLFEYFSETQRNKGNFPGRFSGRQFSNSRSEMNVSTLELGDSALYLCASSAGTGGSHEQYFGPGTRLTVT.

This chain joins TRBV27 and TRBJ1-5; TRBD1 aligns across 9 bases. The germline V gene has CDR1 MNHEY and CDR2 SMNVEV (reference sequence). V gave up 5 bases and J gave up 7 bases; unmatched junction bases: 3. The CDR3 is 13 amino acids. Here the CDR3 DNA reads TGTGCCAGCAGTCGGACAGGGGTACAGCCCCAGCATTTT. Protein: CASSRTGVQPQHF.

This chain links TRBV24-1 with TRBJ2-1; tentative D call: TRBD2 (5 bases). Per the germline V gene, CDR1 is KGHDR and CDR2 is SFDVKD. This CDR3 is 13 amino acids long. The V end was cut by 0 bases, the J end by 10 bases, with 9 bases between. This CDR3 is CATSDLREEEQFF. The CDR3 bases are TGTGCCACCAGTGATTTGCGGGAAGAGGAGCAGTTCTTC.

V is TRBV2 and J is TRBJ2-3; maybe TRBD1 (6 bases). Germline assignment: CDR1 SNHLY and CDR2 FYNNEI. The CDR3 consists of 14 residues. Trimming stripped 5 bases from V and 1 base from J, with 10 bases between. This chain's CDR3 is CASSLTGGTDTQYF. DNA of the CDR3: TGTGCCAGCAGTCTGACAGGCGGCACAGATACGCAGTATTTT.

In this sample, this clone turned up a few times. The rearrangement uses TRBV6-2 or TRBV6-3 and TRBJ1-1; TRBD1 agrees at 9 bases. Germline CDR1 MNHEY, CDR2 SVGEGT. The V segment lost 2 bases and the J segment 8 bases; nucleotides outside the gene matches: 6. CDR3 length equals 14 residues. Written as DNA, the CDR3 is TGTGCCAGCAGTTACCCGGGGACAGGGAGAGAAGCTTTCTTT. Amino acids: CASSYPGTGREAFF.

This clone has a handful of counts. The rearrangement joins TRBV11-2 to TRBJ1-1; D perhaps matches TRBD1 (5 bases). The germline V gene has CDR1 SGHAT and CDR2 FQNNGV. The V gene lost 1 base and the J gene lost 4 bases, with 10 bases spanning the gap. The CDR3 is 14 residues long. The CDR3 sequence: CASSLAGFTTEAFF. The CDR3 region has the DNA TGTGCCAGCAGCTTAGCAGGGTTTACCACTGAAGCTTTCTTT.

The chain carries TRBV9 and TRBJ1-3; D is possibly TRBD1 (6 bases). With 4 bases removed from V and 0 bases from J, the gap between germline ends came to 29 bases. Germline values: CDR1 SGDLS, CDR2 YYNGEE. The CDR3 runs 21 residues. CDR3 nucleotides: TGTGCCAGCAGCCCCGAACAGGGAAGAGGGGTTGTACTGGACTCTGGAAACACCATATATTTT. Translation: CASSPEQGRGVVLDSGNTIYF.

The chain employs TRBV24-1 and TRBJ2-7, with 9 bases fitting TRBD2. The CDR3 runs 13 residues. Trimming removed 7 bases from V and 4 bases from J; junction bases left unmatched: 4. The germline V gene encodes CDR1 KGHDR and CDR2 SFDVKD. The CDR3 DNA follows: TGTGCCACCAGCGATAGCGGGAGTTACGAGCAGTACTTC. As protein: CATSDSGSYEQYF.

The chain combines TRBV11-3 with TRBJ2-3, with a weak D call TRBD2 (5 bases). Germline loops: CDR1 SGHNT, CDR2 YENEEA. The CDR3 loop spans 16 amino acids. Trimming cost V 4 bases and J 1 base, with 15 bases left between them. The CDR3 bases are TGTGCCAGCAGCTCCCGGGGTTCCCGTGGCACAGATACGCAGTATTTT. This encodes CASSSRGSRGTDTQYF.

The gene calls are TRBV4-2 and TRBJ1-1; 9 bases align to TRBD1. V lost 1 base and J lost 4; bases outside the gene matches: 4. Germline-derived CDR1 and CDR2 are LGHNA and YNFKEQ. The CDR3 spans 15 residues. CDR3 sequence: CASSQGTGEVTEAFF. The CDR3 nucleotides read TGTGCCAGCAGCCAAGGGACAGGGGAGGTCACTGAAGCTTTCTTT.

The genes are TRBV5-8 and TRBJ2-6, with a tentative D call TRBD2 (5 bases). The germline V and J ends were trimmed by 7 bases and 2 bases, with 16 bases remaining between them. From germline, CDR1 is SGHTS and CDR2 YDEGEE. The CDR3 length is 16 residues. The CDR3 DNA sequence: TGTGCCAGCGAGTTCCTAGCAGCCCCTGGGGCCAACGTCCTGACTTTC. Translating gives CASEFLAAPGANVLTF.

The CDR3 protein is CASSDGTRGRLSGELFF. The CDR3 DNA sequence: TGCGCCAGCAGCGATGGCACCAGGGGGCGGTTATCCGGGGAGCTGTTTTTT. This chain uses TRBV5-1 with TRBJ2-2, with 8 bases identical to TRBD1. The germline CDR1 and CDR2 sequences are SGHRS and YFSETQ. The CDR3 has 17 amino acids. V lost 4 bases to trimming and J lost 6 bases; unmatched junction nucleotides: 14.

V is TRBV27 and J is TRBJ2-2, with TRBD1 identical over 7 bases. The CDR3 is made up of 14 amino acids. The germline CDR1 and CDR2 sequences are MNHEY and SMNVEV (reference sequence). With V trimmed by 6 bases and J by 5 bases, 6 bases remained unmatched. CDR3 DNA: TGTGCCAGCAGAACAGGGGTTCCAACCGGGGAGCTGTTTTTT. It codes for CASRTGVPTGELFF.

As regards this clone: One end of the junction does not line up with germline, which may come from a read error. In DNA form, the CDR3 reads TGTGCCACTGACAGGGGGAACGCCGGGGAGCTGTTTTTT. Protein: CATDRGNAGELFF. The genes are TRBV3-1 (or the pseudogene TRBV3-2) and TRBJ2-2, with TRBD1 identical over 9 bases. The CDR3 consists of 13 residues. Germline assignment: CDR1 LGHDT and CDR2 YNNKEL (reference sequence).

The rearrangement joins TRBV21-1 to TRBJ2-1; the table's D gene call, TRBD2, was not cross checked with the DNA. TRBV21-1 has pseudogene status. The CDR3 is 20 amino acids. This chain's CDR3 is CASSTKTSGRLADLHNEQFF. As DNA, the CDR3 is TGTGCCAGCAGCACTAAGACTAGCGGGAGATTAGCCGACTTACACAATGAGCAGTTCTTC.

This chain connects TRBV28 to TRBJ2-3; 7 bases are shared with TRBD2. Germline V gene sequence: CDR1 MDHEN, CDR2 SYDVKM. Trimming at V came to 5 bases and at J to 4 bases, leaving 9 bases not matched to a gene. The CDR3 sequence is 15 residues long. For the CDR3, the DNA is TGTGCCAGCAGTGGGAGCGGGATGGGTGCAGATACGCAGTATTTT. Translating it yields CASSGSGMGADTQYF.

This clone has a handful of counts. This chain connects TRBV20-1 to TRBJ2-7; no firm D call. The V gene's germline CDR1 is DFQATT and CDR2 SNEGSKA (reference sequence). The CDR3 is 11 amino acids. Trimming stripped 3 bases from V and 6 bases from J, with 9 bases between. The CDR3 DNA reads as TGCAGTGCTAGTCCCAAGAGCGAGCAGTACTTC. Amino acid sequence: CSASPKSEQYF.

The CDR3 is CASSSGTGGPMNTEAFF. The CDR3 nucleotides read TGCGCCAGCAGCTCGGGGACAGGTGGACCCATGAACACTGAAGCTTTCTTT. J is TRBJ1-1 and V is TRBV5-1, with TRBD1 matching 8 bases. CDR3 length equals 17 residues. The trim removed 3 bases at V and 0 bases at J, leaving 10 bases unmatched. Per the germline V gene, CDR1 is SGHRS and CDR2 is YFSETQ.

V and J are TRBV5-1 and TRBJ2-5; TRBD2 is a possible D gene (5 bases). There are 16 residues in the CDR3. The V gene's germline CDR1 is SGHRS and CDR2 YFSETQ. Trimming removed 2 bases at V and 0 bases at J, with 14 bases between. CDR3 region: CASSLNNLANQETQYF. For the CDR3, the DNA is TGCGCCAGCAGCTTAAATAACTTAGCGAACCAAGAGACCCAGTACTTC. The full variable domain, its missing parts supplied by reference TRBV5-1 and TRBJ2-5, is KAGVTQTPRYLIKTRGQQVTLSCSPISGHRSVSWYQQTPGQGLQFLFEYFSETQRNKGNFPGRFSGRQFSNSRSEMNVSTLELGDSALYLCASSLNNLANQETQYFGPGTRLLVL.

V and J are TRBV3-1 (or the pseudogene TRBV3-2) and TRBJ1-1, with TRBD1 matching 9 bases. The CDR3 runs 13 residues. The germline V gene has CDR1 LGHDT and CDR2 YNNKEL (reference sequence). V lost 6 bases and J lost 11; bases outside the gene matches: 10. For the CDR3, the DNA is TGTGCCAGCAGGCAAAATACAGGGGGCAACGCTTTCTTT. Translation: CASRQNTGGNAFF.